This T cell receptor (beta chain) was captured in a study of metastatic and nonmetastatic thyroid tumors. Overall study: From malignant and benign thyroid patients, repertoires in blood and in tumor or nodule tissue were compared.

Worth noting for this clone: The antigen is not known.

In the original workflow: The distant-metastasis classifier for papillary thyroid cancer was built from CDR3 differences across clinicopathological groups. TCRdb reanalyzed the PCR reads via MiXCR. TCRdb, rather than the study authors, made the V and J calls. The data show some 20,000 clones, with over 20% seen just once and about 18% held by the top ten. Thyroid surgery was performed in patients who had received no treatment beforehand. Study observations and caveats: The reported finding was significantly higher TCR beta diversity in malignant thyroid tumors relative to benign nodules, in blood and tumor.

V lost 4 bases to trimming and J lost 2 bases; unmatched junction nucleotides: 12. The CDR3 has 18 amino acids. The material sequenced was tumor tissue. The clonotype was recovered from a female donor with papillary thyroid cancer or a benign thyroid nodule (not recorded which). Some clones in this sample may be carry-over from other donors' samples. The rearrangement uses TRBV12-3 or TRBV12-4 and TRBJ2-2; 8 bases are a match to TRBD1. The CDR3 nucleotides are TGTGCCAGCAGTTCCAACCTCGGACAGGGCCCAAACACCGGGGAGCTGTTTTTT. Translating it yields CASSSNLGQGPNTGELFF.